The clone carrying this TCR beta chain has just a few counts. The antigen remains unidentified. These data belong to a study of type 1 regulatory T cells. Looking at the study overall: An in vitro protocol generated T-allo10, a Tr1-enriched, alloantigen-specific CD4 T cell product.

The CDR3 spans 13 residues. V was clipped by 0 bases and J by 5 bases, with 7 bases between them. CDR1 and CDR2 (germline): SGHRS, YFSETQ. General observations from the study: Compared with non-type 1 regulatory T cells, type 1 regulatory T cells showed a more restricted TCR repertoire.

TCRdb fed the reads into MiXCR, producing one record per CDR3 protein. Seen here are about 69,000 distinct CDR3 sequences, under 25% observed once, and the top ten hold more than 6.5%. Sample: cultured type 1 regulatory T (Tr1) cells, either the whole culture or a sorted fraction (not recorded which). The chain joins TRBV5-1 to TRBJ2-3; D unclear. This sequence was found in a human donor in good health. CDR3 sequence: CASSLAEEDTQYF. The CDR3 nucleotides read TGCGCCAGCAGCTTGGCCGAGGAAGATACGCAGTATTTT.